What follows are 9 T cell receptor beta chains derived from one specimen sequenced in a study of regulatory T cells in long-lasting Graves disease (dated by TCRdb to the early 2020s). What the time point label conveys for this sample: newly diagnosed GD, antithyroid drugs for less than 3 months. For both TCR sequencing and RNA sequencing, RNA was extracted from PBMCs in TRIzol. The library relied on multiplex PCR. Data came from an Illumina HiSeq 4000. TCR beta libraries were built with iRepertoire HTBI primers and Arm-PCR amplification of CDR3 regions. TCRdb itself trimmed the public reads at Q25 with fastp, ran MiXCR and retained productive beta chains. Rows with a matching CDR3 protein are joined into one entry that keeps the most common DNA and genes. Present in this sample are some 460,000 distinct CDR3 sequences, 15% to 20% of which were seen just once. The top ten clonotypes cover more than 10% of the sample.

These data were likewise used in another study, on T cells in Graves' hyperthyroidism and ophthalmopathy.

The input for sequencing was peripheral blood mononuclear cells (PBMCs), taken at new diagnosis, from a patient treated with antithyroid drugs. These receptors came from a man in his forties with Graves disease. Donor details come from another sample of the same person, matched by shared clones.

This sequence joins TRBV27 and TRBJ2-7; D might be TRBD1 (7 bases). The V and J ends lost 0 bases and 6 bases respectively, with 12 bases between them. The CDR3 spans 14 residues. CDR1 MNHEY and CDR2 SMNVEV come from the germline V gene (reference sequence). In DNA, the CDR3 is TGTGCCAGCAGTTTATCCCGACAGGGAGGCGAGCAGTACTTC. Its protein product is CASSLSRQGGEQYF.

CDR3 loop: CASSVETDSYEQYF. CDR3 bases: TGTGCCAGCAGCGTCGAGACGGACTCCTACGAGCAGTACTTC. The gene calls are TRBV9 and TRBJ2-7; no clear D. The germline gives CDR1 SGDLS, CDR2 YYNGEE. This CDR3 has 14 residues. With 2 bases removed from V and 0 bases from J, the gap between germline ends came to 9 bases.

This clonotype was recorded at least ten times. The chain has TRBV11-2 and TRBJ2-6; 8 bases are shared with TRBD1. V lost 4 bases, J lost 2 bases, and 7 bases stayed unmatched. Looked up from germline, CDR1 is SGHAT and CDR2 is FQNNGV. The length of the CDR3 is 17 residues. For the CDR3, the DNA is TGTGCCAGCAGCTCGGACAGGGTGATCACTGGGGCCAACGTCCTGACTTTC. Amino acid sequence: CASSSDRVITGANVLTF.

To note about this clonotype: A much larger clone sits a single nucleotide away, making a read error possible. The chain couples TRBV7-9 to TRBJ2-7, with D unresolved. CDR3 length equals 14 residues. Germline loops: CDR1 SEHNR, CDR2 FQNEAQ (reference sequence). V shed 1 base and J shed 5 bases, with 12 bases lying between them. The CDR3 here is CASSLDKEPNEQYF. In nucleotides, the CDR3 is TGTGCCAGCAGCTTAGATAAGGAGCCTAACGAGCAGTACTTC.

This clonotype occurred many times. J is TRBJ2-4 and V is TRBV2, with 10 bases lining up with TRBD1. Unmatched junction bases numbered 12, after V lost 2 bases and J lost 8 bases. The CDR3 length is 17 residues. The germline V gene has CDR1 SNHLY and CDR2 FYNNEI. In DNA form, the CDR3 reads TGTGCCAGCAGTGAACGGAGGGGACGACAGGGGGCATACATTCAGTACTTC. Translation: CASSERRGRQGAYIQYF.

The sample holds a few counts of this clonotype. The V gene is TRBV5-6, the J gene TRBJ2-7; D possibly matches TRBD1 or TRBD2 (5 bases each). This CDR3 is built from 15 residues. Germline CDR1 reads SGHDT; CDR2 reads YYEEEE. V was cut by 4 bases and J by 1 base, with 15 bases left in between. The CDR3 sequence is CASSPPGRRSYEQYF. The CDR3 coding sequence is TGTGCCAGCAGCCCACCGGGACGGCGATCCTACGAGCAGTACTTC.

This chain links TRBV4-1 with TRBJ2-3, with D possibly being TRBD1 (6 bases). CDR1 and CDR2 (germline): MGHRA, YSYEKL. The length of the CDR3 is 15 residues. V lost 1 base to trimming and J lost 5 bases, with 13 bases between them. CDR3 in amino acids: CASSQVHRAVDTQYF. DNA of the CDR3: TGCGCCAGCAGCCAAGTGCACAGGGCAGTAGATACGCAGTATTTT.

This clonotype occurred many times. This sequence joins TRBV7-8 and TRBJ1-2; no clear D. The V and J ends lost 5 bases and 0 bases respectively, with 13 bases between them. Germline assignment: CDR1 SGHVS and CDR2 FQNEAQ. This CDR3 has 15 residues. Written as DNA, the CDR3 is TGTGCCAGCAGCACACGGACTGATACTAACTATGGCTACACCTTC. This sequence encodes CASSTRTDTNYGYTF.

V and J are TRBV12-3 or TRBV12-4 and TRBJ1-2; TRBD1 matches 10 bases. The trim removed 5 bases at V and 2 bases at J, leaving 5 bases unmatched. The CDR3 loop spans 15 amino acids. CDR3 DNA sequence: TGTGCCAGCAGTCCCAGACAGGGGGCGAACTATGGCTACACCTTC. Its protein is CASSPRQGANYGYTF.